The clone carrying this TCR beta chain has only a few counts. Its antigen remains unknown. Gene names follow the mouse nomenclature. The identical CDR3 is also encoded by other nucleotide sequences in the sample. These data are taken from a study of tissue T cells after allogeneic stem cell transplantation. Findings and caveats of the study: Motif-based clustering found tissue-specific repertoire signatures shared across patients, though few clones were shared.

CDR3 sequences, V/J genes, frequencies and template counts came from survey-depth TCRbeta sequencing. Assay used: immunoSEQ multiplex PCR; TCRdb lists only in-frame clones, some missing. The table lists 6,500 to 8,000 clones, 50% of them singletons. The sample's time point: mouse harvest day 7 after allogeneic transplant. Each mouse received 10^7 T-cell-depleted marrow cells plus 10^6 splenic CD5+ T cells by tail vein. Tissues came from B6→BALB/c major-mismatch GVHD mice at day 7 or 14. This sequence was found in a female BALB/c mouse given C57BL/6 T cells with graft-versus-host disease after an allogeneic hematopoietic cell transplant. The sequenced sample consisted of gut tissue.

CDR3 sequence: CASSLGGAYEQYF. The covered CDR3 bases are TGTGCCAGCAGTCTGGGGGGCGCCTATGAACAGTAC. V gene TRBV26 combines with J gene TRBJ2-7; D tentatively fits TRBD1 or TRBD2 (6 bases each). Read sequence stops 1 residue before the CDR3 end, and the germline J gene provides the missing end. The CDR3 extends over 13 amino acids. Per the germline V gene, CDR1 is KGHPV and CDR2 is FQNQEV (reference sequence). V gave up 2 bases and J gave up 2 bases, with 7 bases separating them.